This T cell receptor (beta chain) was identified in a study of T cells in Graves' hyperthyroidism and ophthalmopathy. Per germline, CDR1 LNHDA and CDR2 SQIVND (reference sequence). V lost 6 bases to trimming and J lost 0 bases, with 12 bases between them. This CDR3 is 15 amino acids long. The TCR beta CDR3 regions underwent amplification using RNA transcripts as the source. First-round RT-PCR of the TCR CDR3 relied on the HTBI primer set. A single record per CDR3 protein comes from TCRdb applying MiXCR to the multiplex PCR reads. The sample records about half a million distinct CDR3 sequences, just under 20% being singletons. Investigators excluded patients with uncontrolled infection, other autoimmune disease, pregnancy or lactation.

The chain links TRBV19 to TRBJ1-5; perhaps TRBD1 as D (6 bases). The TCR originated in a man aged 35-49 years with Graves' ophthalmopathy. Input material: blood. CDR3 region: CASRVGGYSNQPQHF. The CDR3 nucleotides are TGTGCCAGTAGGGTAGGGGGGTATAGCAATCAGCCCCAGCATTTT.